This TCR beta chain was documented in a study of cytomegalovirus exposure and HLA in healthy donors. Study background: The use of the same platform for the 90 to 150 validation repertoires and the 650 to 850 first-cohort repertoires was reported by a later analysis.

Among the approximately 110 subjects of the validation cohort, separate from the approximately 660-subject first cohort, were the donors. Generated by immunoSEQ multiplex PCR, the TCRdb table keeps only in-frame clones and is missing some. The repertoire consists of some 99,000 clones, with 85% to 90% occurring once and the leading ten covering roughly 2.2%. The V and J ends lost 4 bases and 5 bases, in that order; junction bases with no gene match: 13. The CDR3 spans 16 residues. Per germline, CDR1 SGHNT and CDR2 YYREEE (reference sequence). The sample consisted of PBMCs. The sequence was obtained from a woman younger than 35 in good health and CMV-seronegative. This chain joins TRBV5-4 and TRBJ2-5; 8 bases fit TRBD1. CDR3 amino acids: CASSPANGQGWETQYF. CDR3 nucleotide sequence: TGTGCCAGCAGCCCCGCGAACGGACAGGGCTGGGAGACCCAGTACTTC.